This passage covers 7 T cell receptor beta chains from one sample sequenced in a study of T cells in Graves' hyperthyroidism and ophthalmopathy. RNA transcripts were the template for amplifying TCR beta CDR3 regions. Primed by the HTBI set, a first-round RT-PCR was run on the TCR CDR3. TCRdb independently ran MiXCR on the multiplex PCR reads; one entry per CDR3 protein. The table shows almost 600,000 distinct CDR3 sequences, with under 60% occurring only once. The sample taken for sequencing was peripheral blood or thyroid tissue (not recorded which). Every receptor here comes from a woman between 18 and 30 years old with Graves' hyperthyroidism.

The chain uses TRBV10-3 and TRBJ1-2; the D gene is possibly TRBD1 (5 bases). Germline V CDR1 and CDR2: ENHRY, SYGVKD. V lost 4 bases and J lost 4, with 25 bases in between. The CDR3 is 18 amino acids. The CDR3 sequence: CAISGSGRDGDLSYGYTF. Written as DNA, the CDR3 is TGTGCCATCAGTGGGAGCGGCCGGGACGGTGACCTTAGCTATGGCTACACCTTC.

This clonotype was found a few times. CDR3 sequence reads: CAWSGGLQPWGAFF. CDR3 bases: TGTGCCTGGAGTGGGGGACTCCAGCCGTGGGGAGCTTTCTTT. J is TRBJ1-1 and V is TRBV30, with D possibly matching TRBD1 (5 bases). V lost 1 base to trimming and J lost 10 bases, with 19 bases between them. Germline CDR1 and CDR2: GTSNPN and SVGIG (reference sequence). The CDR3 has 14 amino acids.

At least ten counts were recorded for this clonotype. This rearrangement joins TRBV4-1 to TRBJ1-3; tentatively, D is TRBD1 (6 bases). V lost 1 base, J lost 4 bases, and 11 bases lay in between. CDR3 length: 15 residues. Germline assignment: CDR1 MGHRA and CDR2 YSYEKL. The CDR3 nucleotides read TGCGCCAGCAGCCAAGGCCCAGGGGTAGGAAACACCATATATTTT. It specifies CASSQGPGVGNTIYF.

The sample holds many counts of this clonotype. Compared with germline, one end of the junction differs, possibly owing to a read error. This chain links TRBV10-2 with TRBJ2-2, with D possibly being TRBD1 or TRBD2 (7 bases each). The CDR3 consists of 12 residues. Germline CDR1 and CDR2: WSHSY and SAAADI. CDR3: CASSTGRGGLFF. The CDR3 bases are TGCGCCAGCAGTACCGGCAGGGGGGGGCTGTTTTTT.

This clonotype occurred many times. The chain carries TRBV29-1 and TRBJ2-7; 8 nucleotides line up with TRBD1. This CDR3 region has 13 residues. J gave up 3 bases and V 6 bases, and 7 bases lay outside the gene matches. CDR1 is SQVTM, CDR2 ANQGSEA, per germline. This CDR3 reads CSVTRQGRYEQYF. The DNA for the CDR3 is TGCAGCGTGACCCGACAGGGGCGCTACGAGCAGTACTTC.

Ten or more counts support this clonotype. The V call is TRBV11-2, the J call TRBJ2-7, with D perhaps TRBD1 or TRBD2 (5 bases each). CDR1 is SGHAT, CDR2 FQNNGV, per germline. V dropped 1 base and J dropped 5 bases, with 9 bases sitting between them. The CDR3 has 13 amino acids. Here the CDR3 reads CASSLAGGDEQYF. CDR3 bases: TGTGCCAGCAGCTTAGCTGGGGGTGACGAGCAGTACTTC.

V and J are TRBV2 and TRBJ1-6; unclear D gene. The V and J ends lost 6 bases and 13 bases respectively, with 16 bases between them. Per germline, CDR1 SNHLY and CDR2 FYNNEI. This CDR3 is 13 amino acids long. The CDR3 DNA follows: TGTGCCAGCAGGGGTAATAGCAATCAGCCCCTCCACTTT. Its translation is CASRGNSNQPLHF.